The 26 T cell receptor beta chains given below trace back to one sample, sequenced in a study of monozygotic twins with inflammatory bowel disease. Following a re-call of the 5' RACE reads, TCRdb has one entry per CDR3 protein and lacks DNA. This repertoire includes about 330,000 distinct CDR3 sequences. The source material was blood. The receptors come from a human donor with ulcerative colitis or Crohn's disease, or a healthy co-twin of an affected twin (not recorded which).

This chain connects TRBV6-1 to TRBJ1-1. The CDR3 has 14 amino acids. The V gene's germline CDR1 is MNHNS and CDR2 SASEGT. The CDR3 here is CASSEAGSHTEAFF.

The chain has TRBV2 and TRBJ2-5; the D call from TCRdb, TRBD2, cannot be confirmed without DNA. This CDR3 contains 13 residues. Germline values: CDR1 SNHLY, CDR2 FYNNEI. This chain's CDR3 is CASSSDSAETQYF.

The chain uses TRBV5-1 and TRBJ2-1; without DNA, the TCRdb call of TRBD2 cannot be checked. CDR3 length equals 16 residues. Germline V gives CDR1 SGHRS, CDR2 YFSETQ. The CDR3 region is CASSTTRLAGANEQFF.

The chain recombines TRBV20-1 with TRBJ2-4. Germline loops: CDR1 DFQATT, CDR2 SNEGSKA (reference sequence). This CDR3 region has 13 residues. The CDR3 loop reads CSASVLAINIQYF.

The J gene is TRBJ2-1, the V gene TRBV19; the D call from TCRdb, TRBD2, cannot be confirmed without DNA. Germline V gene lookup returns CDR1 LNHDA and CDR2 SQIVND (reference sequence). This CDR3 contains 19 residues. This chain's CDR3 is CASSTLRGTGLAGVREQFF. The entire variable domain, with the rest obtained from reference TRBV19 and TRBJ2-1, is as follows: DGGITQSPKYLFRKEGQNVTLSCEQNLNHDAMYWYRQDPGQGLRLIYYSQIVNDFQKGDIAEGYSVSREKKESFPLTVTSAQKNPTAFYLCASSTLRGTGLAGVREQFFGPGTRLTVL.

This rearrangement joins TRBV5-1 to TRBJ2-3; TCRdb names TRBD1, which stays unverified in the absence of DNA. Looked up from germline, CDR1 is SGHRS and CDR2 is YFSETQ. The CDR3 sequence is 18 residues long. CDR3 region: CASSLSHDRGLLTDTQYF. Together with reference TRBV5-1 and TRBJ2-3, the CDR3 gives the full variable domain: KAGVTQTPRYLIKTRGQQVTLSCSPISGHRSVSWYQQTPGQGLQFLFEYFSETQRNKGNFPGRFSGRQFSNSRSEMNVSTLELGDSALYLCASSLSHDRGLLTDTQYFGPGTRLTVL.

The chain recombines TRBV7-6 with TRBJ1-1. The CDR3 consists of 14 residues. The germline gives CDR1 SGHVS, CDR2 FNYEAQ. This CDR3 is CASSFQKVGTEAFF.

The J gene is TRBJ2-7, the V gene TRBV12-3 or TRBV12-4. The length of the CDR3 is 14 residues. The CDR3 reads CASRMDGSSYEQYF.

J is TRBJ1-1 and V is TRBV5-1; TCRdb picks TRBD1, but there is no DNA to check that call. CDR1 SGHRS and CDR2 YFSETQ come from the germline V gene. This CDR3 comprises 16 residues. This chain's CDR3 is CASSHDRGTENTEAFF.

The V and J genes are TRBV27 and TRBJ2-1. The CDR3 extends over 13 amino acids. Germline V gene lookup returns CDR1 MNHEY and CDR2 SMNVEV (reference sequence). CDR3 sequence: CASSLSGINEQFF.

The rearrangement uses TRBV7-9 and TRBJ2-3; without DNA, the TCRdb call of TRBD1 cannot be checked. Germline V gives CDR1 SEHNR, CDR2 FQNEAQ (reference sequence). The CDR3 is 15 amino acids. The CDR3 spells CASSSQGGVTDTQYF.

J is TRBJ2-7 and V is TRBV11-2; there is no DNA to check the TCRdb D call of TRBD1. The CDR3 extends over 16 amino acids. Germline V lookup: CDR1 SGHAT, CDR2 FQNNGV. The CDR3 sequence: CASSPSVQGARYEQYF.

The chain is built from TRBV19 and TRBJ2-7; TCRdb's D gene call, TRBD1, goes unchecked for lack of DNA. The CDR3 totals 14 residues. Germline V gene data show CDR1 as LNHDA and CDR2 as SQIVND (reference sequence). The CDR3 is CASSARSGTYEQYF. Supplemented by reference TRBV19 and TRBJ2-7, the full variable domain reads DGGITQSPKYLFRKEGQNVTLSCEQNLNHDAMYWYRQDPGQGLRLIYYSQIVNDFQKGDIAEGYSVSREKKESFPLTVTSAQKNPTAFYLCASSARSGTYEQYFGPGTRLTVT.

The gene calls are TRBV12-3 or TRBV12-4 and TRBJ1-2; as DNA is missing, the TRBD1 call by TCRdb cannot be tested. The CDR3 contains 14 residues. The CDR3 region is CASSIRDRVDGYTF.

The chain's CDR3 is CAISPDRVHGYTF. V and J are TRBV10-3 and TRBJ1-2; TCRdb calls TRBD1, which cannot be checked without DNA. CDR1 and CDR2 from the germline V gene are ENHRY and SYGVKD. The length of the CDR3 is 13 residues.

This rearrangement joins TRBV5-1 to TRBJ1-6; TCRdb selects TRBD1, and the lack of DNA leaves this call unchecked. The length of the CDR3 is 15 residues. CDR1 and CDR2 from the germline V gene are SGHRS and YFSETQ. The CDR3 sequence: CASSLLGQSNSPLHF.

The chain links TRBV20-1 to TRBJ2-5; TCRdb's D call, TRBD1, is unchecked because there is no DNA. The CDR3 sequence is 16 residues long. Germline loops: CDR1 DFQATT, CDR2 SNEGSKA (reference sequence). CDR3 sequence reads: CSASTLTGTPGKTQYF.

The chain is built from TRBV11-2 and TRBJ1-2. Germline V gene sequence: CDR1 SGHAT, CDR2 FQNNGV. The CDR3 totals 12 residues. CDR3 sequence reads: CASSLEASGYTF.

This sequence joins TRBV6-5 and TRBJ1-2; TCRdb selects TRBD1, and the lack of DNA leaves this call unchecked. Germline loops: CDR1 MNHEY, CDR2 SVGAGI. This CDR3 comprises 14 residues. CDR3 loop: CASSYSGQLDGYTF.

CDR3 residues: CASSTRGDDEKLFF. The chain recombines TRBV21-1 with TRBJ1-4; TCRdb indicates TRBD1, and absent DNA this call remains unverified. TRBV21-1 is a pseudogene. The CDR3 sequence is 14 residues long.

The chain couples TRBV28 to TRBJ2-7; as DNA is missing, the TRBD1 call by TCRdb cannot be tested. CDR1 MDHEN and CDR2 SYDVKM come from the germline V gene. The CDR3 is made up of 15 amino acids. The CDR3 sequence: CASSPPDLPPYEQYF.

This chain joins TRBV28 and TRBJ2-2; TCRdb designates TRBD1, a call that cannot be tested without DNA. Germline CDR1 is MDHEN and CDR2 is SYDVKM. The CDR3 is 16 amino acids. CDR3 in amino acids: CASSTLRGPDTGELFF.

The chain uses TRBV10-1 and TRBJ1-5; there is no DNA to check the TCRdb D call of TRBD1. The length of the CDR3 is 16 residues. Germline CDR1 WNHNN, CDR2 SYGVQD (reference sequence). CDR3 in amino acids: CALPRTPRIGNEPQHF.

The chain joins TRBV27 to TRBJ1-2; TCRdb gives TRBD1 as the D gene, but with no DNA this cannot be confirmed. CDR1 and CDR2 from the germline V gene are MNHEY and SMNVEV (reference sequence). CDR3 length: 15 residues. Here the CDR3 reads CASSKQGATYYGYTF.

CDR3 sequence reads: CASSSSGTSIYEQFF. The rearrangement joins TRBV28 to TRBJ2-1; the TCRdb D gene call, TRBD2, has no DNA to confirm it. The CDR3 runs 15 residues. Germline-derived CDR1 and CDR2 are MDHEN and SYDVKM.

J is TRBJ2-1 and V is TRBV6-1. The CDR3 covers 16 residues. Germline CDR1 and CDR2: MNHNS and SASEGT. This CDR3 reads CASRSIDRGSYNEQFF.